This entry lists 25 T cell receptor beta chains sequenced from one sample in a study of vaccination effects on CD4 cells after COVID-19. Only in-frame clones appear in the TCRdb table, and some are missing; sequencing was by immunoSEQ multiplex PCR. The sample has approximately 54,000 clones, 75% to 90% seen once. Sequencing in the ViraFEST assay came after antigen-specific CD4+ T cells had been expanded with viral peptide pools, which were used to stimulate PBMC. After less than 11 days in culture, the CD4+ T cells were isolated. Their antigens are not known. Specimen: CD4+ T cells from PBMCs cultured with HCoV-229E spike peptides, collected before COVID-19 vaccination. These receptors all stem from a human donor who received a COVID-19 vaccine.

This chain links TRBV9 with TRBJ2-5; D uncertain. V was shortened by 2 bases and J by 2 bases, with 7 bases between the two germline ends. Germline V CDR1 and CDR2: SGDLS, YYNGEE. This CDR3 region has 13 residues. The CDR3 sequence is CASSVRDQETQYF. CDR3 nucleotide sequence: TGTGCCAGCAGCGTTAGGGATCAAGAGACCCAGTACTTC.

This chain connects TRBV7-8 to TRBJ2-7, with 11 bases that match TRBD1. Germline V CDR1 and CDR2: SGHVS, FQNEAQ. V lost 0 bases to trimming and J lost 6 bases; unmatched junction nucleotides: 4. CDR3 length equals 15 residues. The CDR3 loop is CASSLAGQGAGEQYV. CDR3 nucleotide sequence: TGTGCCAGCAGCTTAGCAGGACAGGGGGCGGGCGAGCAGTACGTC.

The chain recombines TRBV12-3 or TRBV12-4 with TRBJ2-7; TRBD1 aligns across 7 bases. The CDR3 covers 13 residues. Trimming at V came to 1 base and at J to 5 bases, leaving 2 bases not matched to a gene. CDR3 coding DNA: TGTGCCAGCAGTTTAGACAGGGGCCACGAGCAGTACGTC. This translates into CASSLDRGHEQYV.

The chain's CDR3 is CASSPGPVNTEAFF. The CDR3 DNA reads TGTGCCAGTAGCCCTGGGCCAGTGAACACTGAAGCTTTCTTT. The gene calls are TRBV19 and TRBJ1-1; D gene uncertain. Per the germline V gene, CDR1 is LNHDA and CDR2 is SQIVND (reference sequence). V was cut by 6 bases and J by 0 bases, with 11 bases left in between. The CDR3 is made up of 14 amino acids.

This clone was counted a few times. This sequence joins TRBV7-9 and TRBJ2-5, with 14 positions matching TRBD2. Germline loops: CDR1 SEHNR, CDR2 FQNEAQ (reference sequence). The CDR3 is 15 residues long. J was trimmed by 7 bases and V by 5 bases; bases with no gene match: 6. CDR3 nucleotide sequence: TGTGCCAGCAGCCCAGGGACTAGCGGGGGCGGGACCCAGTACTTC. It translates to CASSPGTSGGGTQYF.

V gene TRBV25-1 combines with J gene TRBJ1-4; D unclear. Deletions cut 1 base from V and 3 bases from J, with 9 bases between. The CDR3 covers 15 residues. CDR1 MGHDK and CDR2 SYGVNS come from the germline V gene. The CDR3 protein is CASSEFQESNEKLFF. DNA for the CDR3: TGTGCCAGCAGTGAATTTCAGGAATCTAATGAAAAACTGTTTTTT.

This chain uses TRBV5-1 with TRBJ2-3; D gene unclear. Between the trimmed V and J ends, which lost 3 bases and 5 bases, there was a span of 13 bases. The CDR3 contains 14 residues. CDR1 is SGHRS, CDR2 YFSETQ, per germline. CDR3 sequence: CASSSTTTGDTQYF. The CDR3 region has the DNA TGCGCCAGCAGCTCTACGACAACGGGAGATACGCAGTATTTT.

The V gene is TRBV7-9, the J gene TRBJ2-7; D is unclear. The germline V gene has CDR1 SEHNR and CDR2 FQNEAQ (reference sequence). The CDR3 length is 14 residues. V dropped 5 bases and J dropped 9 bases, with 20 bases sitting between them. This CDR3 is CASSPMTPGTLQYV. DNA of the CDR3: TGTGCCAGCAGCCCAATGACTCCAGGCACCTTGCAGTACGTC.

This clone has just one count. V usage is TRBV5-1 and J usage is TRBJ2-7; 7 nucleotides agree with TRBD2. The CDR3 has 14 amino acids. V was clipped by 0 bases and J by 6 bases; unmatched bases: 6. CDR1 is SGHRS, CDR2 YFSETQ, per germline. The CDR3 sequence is CASSLGGEGAEQYV. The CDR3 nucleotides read TGCGCCAGCAGCTTGGGGGGGGAGGGAGCCGAGCAGTACGTC.

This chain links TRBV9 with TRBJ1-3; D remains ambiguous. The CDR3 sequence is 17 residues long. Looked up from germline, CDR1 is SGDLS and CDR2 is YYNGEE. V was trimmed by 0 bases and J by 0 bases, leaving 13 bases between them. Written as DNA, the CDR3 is TGTGCCAGCAGCGTAGGCTCGTCGACAACCTCTGGAAACACCATATATTTT. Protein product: CASSVGSSTTSGNTIYF.

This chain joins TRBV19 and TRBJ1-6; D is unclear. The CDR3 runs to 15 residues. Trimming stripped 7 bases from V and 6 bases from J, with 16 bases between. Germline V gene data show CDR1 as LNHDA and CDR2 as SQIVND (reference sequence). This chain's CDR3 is CASKATGSTNSPLHF. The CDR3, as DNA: TGTGCCAGTAAAGCTACGGGGAGTACTAATTCACCCCTCCACTTT.

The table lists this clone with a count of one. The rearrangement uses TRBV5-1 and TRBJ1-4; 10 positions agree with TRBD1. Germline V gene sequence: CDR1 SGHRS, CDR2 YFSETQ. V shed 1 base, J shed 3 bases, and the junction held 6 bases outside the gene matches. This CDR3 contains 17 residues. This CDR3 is CASSLWTGGSANEKLFF. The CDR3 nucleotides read TGCGCCAGCAGCTTGTGGACAGGGGGATCGGCTAATGAAAAACTGTTTTTT.

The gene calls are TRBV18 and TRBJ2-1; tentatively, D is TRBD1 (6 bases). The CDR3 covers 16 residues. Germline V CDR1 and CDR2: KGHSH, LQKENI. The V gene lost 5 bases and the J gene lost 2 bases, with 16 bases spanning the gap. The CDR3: CASSAAPGHAYNEQFF. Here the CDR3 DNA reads TGTGCCAGCTCAGCTGCCCCGGGACACGCCTACAATGAGCAGTTCTTC. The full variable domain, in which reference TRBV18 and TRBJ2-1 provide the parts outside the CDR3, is NAGVMQNPRHLVRRRGQEARLRCSPMKGHSHVYWYRQLPEEGLKFMVYLQKENIIDESGMPKERFSAEFPKEGPSILRIQQVVRGDSAAYFCASSAAPGHAYNEQFFGPGTRLTVL.

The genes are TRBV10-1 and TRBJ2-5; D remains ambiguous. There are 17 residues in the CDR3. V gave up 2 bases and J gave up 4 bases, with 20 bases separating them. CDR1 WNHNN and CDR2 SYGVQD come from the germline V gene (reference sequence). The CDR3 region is CASSEPSKVGMGETQYF. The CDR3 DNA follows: TGCGCCAGCAGTGAGCCGTCGAAGGTGGGAATGGGAGAGACCCAGTACTTC.

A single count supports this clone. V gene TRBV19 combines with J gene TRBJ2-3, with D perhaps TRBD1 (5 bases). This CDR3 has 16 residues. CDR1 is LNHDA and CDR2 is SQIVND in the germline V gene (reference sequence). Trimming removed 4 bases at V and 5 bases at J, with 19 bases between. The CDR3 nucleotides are TGTGCCAGTAGTAGGACACAGGAAAGGGGTAGAGATACGCAGTATTTT. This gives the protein CASSRTQERGRDTQYF.

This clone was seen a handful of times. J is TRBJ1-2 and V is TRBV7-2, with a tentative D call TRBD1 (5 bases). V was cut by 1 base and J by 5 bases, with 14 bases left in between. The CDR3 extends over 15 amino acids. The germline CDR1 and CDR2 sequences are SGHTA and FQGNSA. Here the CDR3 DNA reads TGTGCCAGCAGCTTAGTACTACAGAGGGGATATGGCTACACCTTC. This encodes CASSLVLQRGYGYTF.

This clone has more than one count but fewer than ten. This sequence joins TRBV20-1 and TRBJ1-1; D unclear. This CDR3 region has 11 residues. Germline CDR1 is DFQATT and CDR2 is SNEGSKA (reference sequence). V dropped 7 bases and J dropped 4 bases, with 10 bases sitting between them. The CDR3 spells CSGTDSTEAFF. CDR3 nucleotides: TGCAGTGGCACTGATAGCACTGAAGCTTTCTTT.

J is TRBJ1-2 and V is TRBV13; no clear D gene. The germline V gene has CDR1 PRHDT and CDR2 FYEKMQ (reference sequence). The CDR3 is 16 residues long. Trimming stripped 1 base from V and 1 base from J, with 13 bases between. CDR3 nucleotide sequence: TGTGCCAGCAGCTTAGAAGCAGGTAACCTTAACTATGGCTACACCTTC. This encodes CASSLEAGNLNYGYTF.

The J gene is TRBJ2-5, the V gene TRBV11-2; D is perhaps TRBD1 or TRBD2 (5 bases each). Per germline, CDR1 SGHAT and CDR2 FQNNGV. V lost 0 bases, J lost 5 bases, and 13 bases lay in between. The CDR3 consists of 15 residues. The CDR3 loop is CASSLDGGVDETQYF. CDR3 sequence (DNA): TGTGCCAGCAGCTTAGATGGGGGAGTTGATGAGACCCAGTACTTC. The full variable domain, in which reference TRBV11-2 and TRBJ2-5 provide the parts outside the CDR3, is EAGVAQSPRYKIIEKRQSVAFWCNPISGHATLYWYQQILGQGPKLLIQFQNNGVVDDSQLPKDRFSAERLKGVDSTLKIQPAKLEDSAVYLCASSLDGGVDETQYFGPGTRLLVL.

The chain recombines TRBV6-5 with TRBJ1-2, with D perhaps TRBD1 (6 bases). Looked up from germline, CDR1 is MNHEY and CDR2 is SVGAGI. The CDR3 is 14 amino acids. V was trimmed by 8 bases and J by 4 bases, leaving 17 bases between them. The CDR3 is CASRRGAPSYGYTF. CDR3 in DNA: TGTGCCAGCCGACGGGGGGCGCCGAGCTATGGCTACACCTTC.

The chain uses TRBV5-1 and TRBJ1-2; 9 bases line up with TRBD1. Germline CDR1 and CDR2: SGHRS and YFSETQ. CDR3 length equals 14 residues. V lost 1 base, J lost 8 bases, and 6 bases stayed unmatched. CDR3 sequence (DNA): TGCGCCAGCAGCTTGTGGACAGGGGCTTACGGCTACACCTTC. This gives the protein CASSLWTGAYGYTF.

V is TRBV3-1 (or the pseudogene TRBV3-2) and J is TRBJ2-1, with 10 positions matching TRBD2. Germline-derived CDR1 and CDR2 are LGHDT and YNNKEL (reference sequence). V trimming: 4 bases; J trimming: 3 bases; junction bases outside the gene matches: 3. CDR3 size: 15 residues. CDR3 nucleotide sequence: TGTGCCAGCAGCCGGGAGCGGGGGGGCTACAATGAGCAGTTCTTC. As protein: CASSRERGGYNEQFF.

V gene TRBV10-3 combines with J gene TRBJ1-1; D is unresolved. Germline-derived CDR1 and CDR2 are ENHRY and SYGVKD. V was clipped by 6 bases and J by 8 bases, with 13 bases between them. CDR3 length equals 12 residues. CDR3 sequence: CAIRPSGMEAFF. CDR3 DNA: TGTGCCATCAGGCCCTCGGGGATGGAAGCTTTCTTT.

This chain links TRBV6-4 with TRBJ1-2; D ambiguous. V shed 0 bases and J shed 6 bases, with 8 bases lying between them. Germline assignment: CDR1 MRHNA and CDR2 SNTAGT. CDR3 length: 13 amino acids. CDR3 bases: TGTGCCAGCAGTGACTCGTGGGGAAATGGCTACACCTTC. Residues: CASSDSWGNGYTF.

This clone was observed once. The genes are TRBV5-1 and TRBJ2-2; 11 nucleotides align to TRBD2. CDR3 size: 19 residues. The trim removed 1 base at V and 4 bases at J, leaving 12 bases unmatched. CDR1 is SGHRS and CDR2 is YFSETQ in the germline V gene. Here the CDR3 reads CASSLLGSRLAGRTGELFF. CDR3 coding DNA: TGCGCCAGCAGCTTGCTTGGCAGCCGACTAGCGGGGCGCACCGGGGAGCTGTTTTTT.